The clone carrying this T cell receptor beta chain is a singleton in its sample. These data originate in a study of cytomegalovirus exposure and HLA in healthy donors. The PCR used 60 Vbeta and 13 Jbeta primers. Assay used: immunoSEQ multiplex PCR; TCRdb lists only in-frame clones, some missing. The repertoire holds about 76,000 clones, with roughly four fifths as singletons. The CDR3 length is 15 residues. CDR1 is LNHDA and CDR2 is SQIVND in the germline V gene (reference sequence). Sequenced material: PBMCs. The TCR comes from a woman in her twenties or thirties in good health and CMV-seronegative. The rearrangement joins TRBV19 to TRBJ1-2; TRBD1 agrees at 7 bases. The CDR3 loop reads CGTSRAGTVNYGYTF. CDR3 in DNA: TGTGGCACATCCCGGGCTGGGACAGTCAACTATGGCTACACCTTC.